This T cell receptor (beta chain) was obtained from a study of blood T cells in healthy people across ages. The germline V gene has CDR1 DFQATT and CDR2 SNEGSKA (reference sequence). With V trimmed by 1 base and J by 7 bases, 13 bases remained unmatched. CDR3 size: 16 residues. Each donor supplied 7.5 to 10 milliliters of peripheral blood. There were at least 5.5 micrograms of total RNA extracted from every sample. Using a J-beta primer mix together with a sample-barcoded 5' primer, a second PCR was run for 7 to 11 cycles. TCRdb reprocessed the 5' RACE reads with MiXCR, giving one entry per CDR3 protein. Found here are approximately 1.5 million distinct CDR3 sequences, roughly 32% of them singletons; the top ten hold roughly 12%.

V usage is TRBV20-1 and J usage is TRBJ2-1; TRBD2 matches 7 bases. The specimen was blood. This receptor was identified in a woman between 25 and 40 years old in good health. The CDR3 DNA reads as TGCAGTGCTAGAGGGGGTAGATCGGGAGGAGCGAATGAGCAGTTCTTC. This translates into CSARGGRSGGANEQFF.